This T cell receptor beta chain was obtained from a study of a mutant IDH1 vaccine in newly diagnosed glioma (dated by TCRdb to the early 2020s). With regard to the full study: The approximately 30 treated patients were roughly 62% male and roughly 40% female, with a mean age of around 40 years. Peripheral blood was collected at six visits: V03 (baseline), V05, V07, V10, V12 and V13. Before enrollment, most patients had been given radiochemotherapy with temozolomide as standard therapy, while the rest had received either radiotherapy alone or temozolomide alone. Longitudinal TCRB deep sequencing was done for 25 to 30 treated patients, wherever samples were available for exploratory analyses. Study-wide conclusions, independent of this receptor: Across multiple MHC alleles, vaccine-induced immune responses were seen in 85% to 95% of patients. According to the authors, sample limitations meant that analyses of patient blood samples could not be reproduced. Pseudoprogression seemed to be unrelated to changes in the top peripheral T cell clonotypes found by TCRB sequencing. PBMC samples for TCRB deep sequencing were selected based on availability.

This sample's time point label indicates: baseline, week 1 (first vaccination visit). The treatment or condition label for this specimen denotes: pre-vaccination baseline after standard-of-care therapy. The donors had newly diagnosed IDH1-mutant astrocytomas of WHO grade 3 or 4 that showed loss of nuclear ATRX. The samples were drawn from NOA16, a multicentre, single-arm, open-label phase I trial in Germany that tested a mutant IDH1 peptide vaccine in humans for the first time. For immunogenicity testing, the blood drawn at visit V03 was used as the baseline sample. The DNeasy Blood and Tissue Kit was used to extract genomic DNA from EDTA blood for TCRB sequencing. Concerning this clone itself: The antigen it binds to is not known. Qualities for individual bases were not recorded, and no much larger clone is one base off.

Inclusive of the bounding cysteine and phenylalanine, the CDR3 is 17 residues long. Just the 51-base CDR3 DNA is kept, in frame starting at base 1. A distance of 17 bases separates the germline ends of V and J, which lose 4 bases and 0 bases respectively. The germline V gene sets CDR1 to SGHRS and CDR2 to YFSETQ. Libraries were prepared through the immunoSEQ multiplex PCR assay. Rearranged TCR beta chain sequences were amplified using the hsTCRB Kit according to the manufacturer's protocol. Sequencing of TCRB libraries was carried out on an Illumina MiSeq. The authors' analysis ran thus. The proprietary platform of the kit vendor was used for demultiplexing, trimming and gene mapping. TCRdb retrieved this table from immuneACCESS and kept in-frame rearrangements only. Not all clones are present; in checked studies, unresolved V genes account for under half, and no reason is known for the remainder. The DNA gave D and trimming, while V, J and clone size come from that table. The sample data list about 88,000 clones, and about 80% of these were observed just once. The ten largest account for about 5.3% of the sample.

This TCR derives from a man aged 35 to 55 with glioma. Some clones in this sample may be carry-over from other donors' samples. In this chain, TRBV5-1 is recombined with TRBJ1-3; the D gene is perhaps TRBD1, from 6 matching bases. The sample was PBMCs, taken from a glioma patient treated with radiotherapy, temozolomide or both. The DNA is as follows: TGCGCCAGCAGCCCGGGCCACAGGGACTACTCTGGAAACACCATATATTTT. The encoded protein is CASSPGHRDYSGNTIYF.